Presented here are 2 T cell receptor beta chains from one specimen sequenced in a study of blood T cell repertoires in COVID-19. Sequenced by immunoSEQ multiplex PCR; TCRdb stores in-frame clones only, minus some. The sample yields 130,000 or so clones, approximately 84% seen once. Sequencing was carried out using peripheral blood. The receptors were gathered from a woman of 80 years or more with acute or convalescent COVID-19.

The chain uses TRBV11-2 and TRBJ2-7; D possibly corresponds to TRBD2 (5 bases). The germline V gene has CDR1 SGHAT and CDR2 FQNNGV. The CDR3 contains 13 residues. Trimming took off 1 base at V and 7 bases at J, with 11 bases between the two ends. In nucleotides, the CDR3 is TGTGCCAGCAGCTTAGTATCCCCGGGGGAGCAGTACTTC. It yields the protein CASSLVSPGEQYF.

The rearrangement links TRBV5-6 to TRBJ1-2; no reliable D call. CDR1 is SGHDT and CDR2 is YYEEEE in the germline V gene. This CDR3 spans 13 amino acids. V was trimmed by 0 bases and J by 3 bases, leaving 6 bases between them. CDR3 residues: CASSLAGYYGYTF. The CDR3 DNA is TGTGCCAGCAGCTTGGCGGGTTACTATGGCTACACCTTC.